One sample yielded the 18 T cell receptor beta chains listed below, sequenced in a study of identical twins listed by TCRdb under 2016. To prepare the library, 5' RACE was applied. For sequencing, an Illumina HiSeq 2000 was employed. TCRdb trimmed public reads at Q25 via fastp, called clones via MiXCR and kept in-frame beta chains. Duplicate CDR3 protein sequences are folded into a single record with the most common DNA and genes. The sample table shows 200,000 to 250,000 distinct CDR3 sequences, and 6.5% to 8.5% are seen once. 1.5% to 2.5% of the sample is held by the ten biggest clonotypes. These data were also filed under a second study, of yellow fever vaccine responses in identical twins.

The sequenced sample was memory (CD45RO+) T cells sorted from blood. According to the study, the label for this sample's cell subset or site signals: CD45RO+ enriched T cells. These receptor sequences come from a woman between 18 and 30 years old in good health.

The chain couples TRBV14 to TRBJ2-5, with 7 bases fitting TRBD1. The CDR3 totals 14 residues. Germline CDR1 and CDR2: SGHDN and FVKESK. Trimming at V came to 4 bases and at J to 3 bases, leaving 5 bases not matched to a gene. CDR3 residues: CASSPLGQEETQYF. Here the CDR3 DNA reads TGTGCCAGCAGCCCCCTAGGACAGGAAGAGACCCAGTACTTC.

This clonotype was seen ten or more times. This rearrangement joins TRBV20-1 to TRBJ1-1; 8 nucleotides align to TRBD1. The CDR3 runs to 14 residues. The germline V gene has CDR1 DFQATT and CDR2 SNEGSKA (reference sequence). With V trimmed by 4 bases and J by 4 bases, 8 bases remained unmatched. CDR3 amino acids: CSAKDRDVGTEAFF. The CDR3 DNA reads as TGCAGTGCTAAGGACAGGGATGTGGGCACTGAAGCTTTCTTT.

This clonotype occurred a few times. The chain employs TRBV6-2 or TRBV6-3 and TRBJ2-5, with TRBD2 identical over 11 bases. This CDR3 has 16 residues. V gave up 6 bases and J gave up 1 base; unmatched junction bases: 7. The germline V gene encodes CDR1 MNHEY and CDR2 SVGEGT. DNA of the CDR3: TGTGCCAGCAGACCTCTAGGACTAGCGGGCCAAGAGACCCAGTACTTC. It codes for CASRPLGLAGQETQYF.

The chain recombines TRBV10-3 with TRBJ2-5; D call uncertain. The V and J ends lost 3 bases and 5 bases respectively, with 7 bases between them. The CDR3 is made up of 12 amino acids. Germline assignment: CDR1 ENHRY and CDR2 SYGVKD. DNA of the CDR3: TGTGCCATCAGTGATCGCGCGGAGACCCAGTACTTC. This translates into CAISDRAETQYF.

This clonotype was observed many times. The V gene is TRBV20-1, the J gene TRBJ2-7; TRBD2 matches at 9 bases. This CDR3 contains 16 residues. Germline CDR1 reads DFQATT; CDR2 reads SNEGSKA (reference sequence). Germline trimming cut 3 bases from V and 3 bases from J; bases unmatched to any gene: 12. CDR3 bases: TGCAGTGCTAGTGTGTCGCGAGGGACTAGCAGCTACGAGCAGTACTTC. Protein: CSASVSRGTSSYEQYF.

The J gene is TRBJ2-1, the V gene TRBV7-2; either TRBD1 or TRBD2 may supply D (5 bases each). CDR3 length: 14 amino acids. Germline-derived CDR1 and CDR2 are SGHTA and FQGNSA. V was pared by 3 bases and J by 6 bases, with 12 bases between. The DNA for the CDR3 is TGTGCCAGCAGCTTTGGGGGAAAGGGCAATGAGCAGTTCTTC. Translated, it gives CASSFGGKGNEQFF.

Ten or more counts support this clonotype. The CDR3 nucleotides are TGTGCCAGCAGCAAAGCTCGGCGCGGGAGAGACGAGCAGTACTTC. Translation gives CASSKARRGRDEQYF. The chain links TRBV21-1 to TRBJ2-7; the table's TRBD2 call for D was not verified on the DNA. TRBV21-1 is reported as a pseudogene. This CDR3 is built from 15 residues.

The V gene is TRBV6-1, the J gene TRBJ1-2; possibly TRBD1 for D (5 bases). The CDR3 extends over 13 amino acids. With 6 bases removed from V and 5 bases from J, the gap between germline ends came to 13 bases. Germline lookup yields CDR1 MNHNS and CDR2 SASEGT. CDR3 in DNA: TGTGCCAGCAGCCCGGGGAAGGGGTATGGCTACACCTTC. It yields the protein CASSPGKGYGYTF.

Regarding this clonotype: A junction boundary mismatches the germline segment, possibly from a read error. The J gene is TRBJ2-5, the V gene TRBV7-7; 7 bases are a match to TRBD2. Germline assignment: CDR1 SSHAT and CDR2 FNYEAQ (reference sequence). The CDR3 length is 15 residues. The CDR3 loop reads CASSLGLGGGETQYF. The DNA of the CDR3 is TGTGCTAGCAGCTTGGGACTCGGCGGGGGAGAGACCCAGTACTTC.

This chain joins TRBV28 and TRBJ1-5; 10 bases are a match to TRBD1. The CDR3 has 15 amino acids. V gave up 3 bases and J gave up 7 bases; unmatched junction bases: 6. Per germline, CDR1 MDHEN and CDR2 SYDVKM. Written as DNA, the CDR3 is TGTGCCAGCAGTTTCGACAGGGGGCTAGAGCAGCCCCAGCATTTT. Translation gives CASSFDRGLEQPQHF.

This clonotype was seen many times. The rearrangement links TRBV4-1 to TRBJ1-2; D call uncertain. The length of the CDR3 is 15 residues. CDR1 is MGHRA, CDR2 YSYEKL, per germline. V lost 1 base, J lost 1 base, and 10 bases lay in between. The CDR3 DNA follows: TGCGCCAGCAGCCAAGGGGAACAGAGTAACTATGGCTACACCTTC. Translation gives CASSQGEQSNYGYTF.

This clonotype was seen more than once but under ten times. The chain is built from TRBV6-6 and TRBJ2-3; the D gene is possibly TRBD1 (5 bases). The CDR3 totals 12 residues. The germline V and J ends were trimmed by 6 bases and 10 bases, with 14 bases remaining between them. Germline V gives CDR1 MNHNY, CDR2 SVGAGI (reference sequence). The CDR3 DNA is TGTGCCAGCAGCCATACCCTGGGGCCGCAGTATTTT. Residues: CASSHTLGPQYF.

This clonotype was found many times. The V gene is TRBV5-1, the J gene TRBJ2-7; 9 nucleotides match TRBD1. The V gene's germline CDR1 is SGHRS and CDR2 YFSETQ. The CDR3 runs 13 residues. The trim removed 4 bases at V and 8 bases at J, leaving 7 bases unmatched. The CDR3 protein is CASSPGTGFQQYF. The CDR3 DNA reads as TGCGCCAGCAGCCCAGGGACAGGGTTTCAGCAGTACTTC.

In its sample, this clonotype was seen many times. J is TRBJ2-5 and V is TRBV12-3 or TRBV12-4; 7 bases agree with TRBD2. This CDR3 is built from 14 residues. J was trimmed by 4 bases and V by 1 base; bases with no gene match: 3. The CDR3, as DNA: TGTGCCAGCAGTTTAGGCGGGAGAGGAGAGACCCAGTACTTC. It encodes CASSLGGRGETQYF.

This clonotype was seen repeatedly, ten times or more. The V call is TRBV7-3, the J call TRBJ2-1, with 8 bases identical to TRBD1. V was clipped by 5 bases and J by 8 bases; unmatched bases: 2. This CDR3 spans 12 amino acids. CDR1 and CDR2 (germline): SGHTA, FQGTGA. CDR3 loop: CASSQQGDEQFF. The DNA for the CDR3 is TGTGCCAGCAGCCAACAGGGGGATGAGCAGTTCTTC.

This clonotype appeared a few times. The chain employs TRBV19 and TRBJ2-3; D is possibly TRBD1 (5 bases). The CDR3 runs 14 residues. Trimming took off 6 bases at V and 4 bases at J, with 14 bases between the two ends. Germline CDR1 LNHDA, CDR2 SQIVND (reference sequence). The CDR3 DNA follows: TGTGCCAGTAGGAAGGGGCCGGGTTCAGATACGCAGTATTTT. Translating it yields CASRKGPGSDTQYF. Looking up the rest from reference TRBV19 and TRBJ2-3 gives the full variable domain: DGGITQSPKYLFRKEGQNVTLSCEQNLNHDAMYWYRQDPGQGLRLIYYSQIVNDFQKGDIAEGYSVSREKKESFPLTVTSAQKNPTAFYLCASRKGPGSDTQYFGPGTRLTVL.

This chain links TRBV28 with TRBJ2-5; 14 nucleotides line up with TRBD2. V shed 7 bases, J shed 3 bases, and the junction held 10 bases outside the gene matches. Germline CDR1 and CDR2: MDHEN and SYDVKM. CDR3 size: 17 residues. As DNA, the CDR3 is TGTGCCAGCACCTTCAAACGGACTAGCGGGGGGAAAGAGACCCAGTACTTC. Residues: CASTFKRTSGGKETQYF.

In its sample, this clonotype was seen a few times. This chain links TRBV18 with TRBJ2-1, with D possibly matching TRBD2 (6 bases). The CDR3 is 16 amino acids. Germline-derived CDR1 and CDR2 are KGHSH and LQKENI. Trimming took 2 bases from V and 9 from J, leaving 20 bases between them. CDR3 DNA: TGTGCCAGCTCACCAAGCATTAGGCGGGAAAGGGGTGAGCAGTTCTTC. Its protein product is CASSPSIRRERGEQFF.